The 21 T cell receptor beta chains below all came from one sample that was sequenced in a study of T cells in Graves' hyperthyroidism and ophthalmopathy. Researchers took RNA transcripts and amplified the TCR beta CDR3 regions from them. Carried out on the TCR CDR3, a first-round RT-PCR used the HTBI primer set. MiXCR, run by TCRdb on the multiplex PCR reads, gives a single entry per CDR3 protein. The sample gives just over 550,000 distinct CDR3 sequences, 46% of which show up once; approximately 8.2% is in the top ten. Sequenced sample: peripheral blood or thyroid tissue (not recorded which). Receptors were obtained from a woman aged 18-29 years with Graves' hyperthyroidism.

The table lists this clonotype with many counts. The chain uses TRBV2 and TRBJ2-2; the D gene is possibly TRBD2 (6 bases). V lost 6 bases, J lost 4 bases, and 15 bases lay in between. Germline-derived CDR1 and CDR2 are SNHLY and FYNNEI. CDR3 length equals 15 residues. The CDR3 coding sequence is TGTGCCAGCAGGGGAGGTGCGGCGGGCACCGGGGAGCTGTTTTTT. Protein: CASRGGAAGTGELFF.

At least ten counts were recorded for this clonotype. This chain uses TRBV29-1 with TRBJ1-2, with TRBD1 as a possible D gene (6 bases). The ends were cut back, 2 bases at V and 4 bases at J, with 11 bases in the middle. This CDR3 comprises 13 residues. The germline V gene has CDR1 SQVTM and CDR2 ANQGSEA. The CDR3 reads CSVESGVGYGYTF. The CDR3 DNA reads as TGCAGCGTTGAATCAGGGGTCGGCTATGGCTACACCTTC.

The J gene is TRBJ1-5, the V gene TRBV2, with 9 bases lining up with TRBD1. Germline CDR1 is SNHLY and CDR2 is FYNNEI. The CDR3 has 15 amino acids. V shed 9 bases, J shed 5 bases, and the junction held 11 bases outside the gene matches. CDR3 residues: CASSFTGTGYQPQHF. The CDR3 DNA reads as TGTGCCAGTAGTTTCACCGGGACAGGGTATCAGCCCCAGCATTTT.

The rearrangement uses TRBV25-1 and TRBJ1-2, with D unresolved. Germline values: CDR1 MGHDK, CDR2 SYGVNS. This CDR3 region has 13 residues. Trimming took 2 bases from V and 7 from J, leaving 11 bases between them. The CDR3 loop is CASSEVGSRGYTF. The CDR3 DNA sequence: TGTGCCAGCAGTGAAGTGGGGAGTCGTGGCTACACCTTC.

This clonotype was recorded many times. This sequence joins TRBV20-1 and TRBJ1-6; D is possibly TRBD1 (5 bases). CDR3 length: 14 amino acids. Trimming pared 2 bases from V and 10 bases from J, leaving 15 bases between. In germline, CDR1 is DFQATT, CDR2 SNEGSKA (reference sequence). This CDR3 is CSARRSGARSPLHF. The CDR3 coding sequence is TGCAGTGCTAGACGGTCCGGGGCCCGGTCACCCCTCCACTTT.

This clonotype occurred many times. The J gene is TRBJ1-5, the V gene TRBV15; D perhaps matches TRBD1 (5 bases). Looked up from germline, CDR1 is LNHNV and CDR2 is YYDKDF (reference sequence). V lost 0 bases and J lost 5, with 8 bases in between. The CDR3 extends over 14 amino acids. CDR3 sequence reads: CATSRETVHQPQHF. The CDR3 nucleotides read TGTGCCACCAGCAGAGAGACAGTACATCAGCCCCAGCATTTT.

In this sample, this clonotype turned up many times. The chain joins TRBV2 to TRBJ2-7; D might be TRBD1 (6 bases). V shed 6 bases and J shed 3 bases, with 12 bases lying between them. This CDR3 spans 13 amino acids. The germline CDR1 and CDR2 sequences are SNHLY and FYNNEI. CDR3 protein: CASSADSFYEQYF. The CDR3 nucleotides are TGTGCCAGCAGCGCGGACAGTTTCTACGAGCAGTACTTC.

Regarding this clonotype: Being one base from a much bigger clone, this may be a read error. The conserved phenylalanine or tryptophan is not found at the CDR3 terminus, so this likely reflects a read error. The rearrangement joins TRBV10-3 to TRBJ2-7; D unclear. The germline gives CDR1 ENHRY, CDR2 SYGVKD. V lost 8 bases, J lost 0 bases, and 11 bases lay in between. This CDR3 has 13 amino acids. The CDR3: CAIGRVPSYEQYL. The CDR3 DNA is TGTGCCATCGGACGTGTCCCCTCCTACGAGCAGTACCTC.

On this clonotype itself: One base away lies a much larger clone, so this may be a sequencing read error. The chain couples TRBV10-3 to TRBJ1-1, with D possibly matching TRBD1 (5 bases). The CDR3 covers 12 residues. The V and J ends lost 11 bases and 5 bases respectively, with 15 bases between them. Germline CDR1 is ENHRY and CDR2 is SYGVKD. CDR3: CAPREGKTEAFF. In DNA, the CDR3 is TGTGCCCCCCGGGAGGGGAAGACTGAAGCTTTCTTT.

This sequence joins TRBV25-1 and TRBJ1-1; D may be TRBD1 (6 bases). The V gene's germline CDR1 is MGHDK and CDR2 SYGVNS. V was clipped by 2 bases and J by 5 bases, with 18 bases between them. The CDR3 has 16 residues. The CDR3 DNA is TGTGCCAGCAGTGAAGCACAGCCAGGGGCGGGGACTGAAGCTTTCTTT. Translating gives CASSEAQPGAGTEAFF.

The gene calls are TRBV20-1 and TRBJ2-5, with D tentatively TRBD1 or TRBD2 (6 bases each). The CDR3 sequence is 14 residues long. From germline, CDR1 is DFQATT and CDR2 SNEGSKA (reference sequence). V lost 8 bases, J lost 5 bases, and 21 bases lay in between. This CDR3 reads CSLGPGALAETQYF. CDR3 DNA sequence: TGCAGTCTGGGGCCGGGGGCGCTTGCGGAGACCCAGTACTTC.

The rearrangement uses TRBV25-1 and TRBJ1-2; a weak D match, TRBD1 (5 bases). This CDR3 comprises 14 residues. CDR1 MGHDK and CDR2 SYGVNS come from the germline V gene. Trimming removed 11 bases from V and 0 bases from J, with 16 bases in between. CDR3 sequence reads: CASSWGSANYGYTF. The DNA for the CDR3 is TGTGCCTCCAGCTGGGGCAGTGCTAACTATGGCTACACCTTC.

This clonotype was found a few times. The chain employs TRBV10-3 and TRBJ2-7; perhaps TRBD2 as D (6 bases). The CDR3 extends over 13 amino acids. CDR1 is ENHRY, CDR2 SYGVKD, per germline. The V and J ends lost 10 bases and 5 bases respectively, with 18 bases between them. The CDR3 spells CATRRLAFHEQYF. The DNA of the CDR3 is TGTGCCACCAGACGGCTAGCGTTCCACGAGCAGTACTTC.

The CDR3 coding sequence is TGTGCCAGCAGAGACACAGGGTCAGAAGCTTTCTTT. Translation gives CASRDTGSEAFF. This rearrangement joins TRBV7-3 to TRBJ1-1; possible D gene TRBD1, 6 bases. Trimming removed 6 bases at V and 8 bases at J, with 13 bases between. The CDR3 sequence is 12 residues long. Germline V gene sequence: CDR1 SGHTA, CDR2 FQGTGA.

V is TRBV24-1 and J is TRBJ2-2; 10 positions agree with TRBD1. V lost 2 bases to trimming and J lost 7 bases; unmatched junction nucleotides: 9. The germline CDR1 and CDR2 sequences are KGHDR and SFDVKD. The CDR3 totals 17 residues. The CDR3 DNA follows: TGTGCCACCAGTGATTGGGACAGGGGCTTCGCTGGCGGGGAGCTGTTTTTT. Translating it yields CATSDWDRGFAGGELFF.

The chain joins TRBV10-2 to TRBJ1-5; D is perhaps TRBD1 (5 bases). Trimming left V 5 bases short and J 5 bases short, with 10 bases between. The CDR3 is made up of 13 amino acids. Germline values: CDR1 WSHSY, CDR2 SAAADI. The CDR3 loop reads CASSPGTYQPQHF. For the CDR3, the DNA is TGCGCCAGCAGTCCAGGGACCTATCAGCCCCAGCATTTT.

The chain carries TRBV11-3 and TRBJ1-1; unclear D gene. Trimming shortened V by 5 bases and J by 5 bases, and 12 bases separated the two germline ends. Germline lookup yields CDR1 SGHNT and CDR2 YENEEA. The CDR3 has 13 residues. CDR3 nucleotide sequence: TGTGCCAGCAGCGAGAGTAGAGTTACTGAAGCTTTCTTT. This gives the protein CASSESRVTEAFF.

This sequence joins TRBV7-8 and TRBJ2-7, with D perhaps TRBD1 (6 bases). Trimming pared 6 bases from V and 5 bases from J, leaving 14 bases between. Germline CDR1 and CDR2: SGHVS and FQNEAQ. The CDR3 is 13 residues long. The CDR3 loop reads CASSRTEGDEQYF. For the CDR3, the DNA is TGTGCCAGCAGTCGGACAGAGGGGGACGAGCAGTACTTC.

This clonotype was counted many times. The chain carries TRBV2 and TRBJ1-1, with no clear D. The CDR3 is 13 residues long. Germline CDR1 and CDR2: SNHLY and FYNNEI. With 6 bases removed from V and 4 bases from J, the gap between germline ends came to 12 bases. The CDR3 coding sequence is TGTGCCAGCAGCGCGGATATGCCCACTGAAGCTTTCTTT. The encoded protein is CASSADMPTEAFF.

This clonotype was observed a few times. This sequence joins TRBV5-1 and TRBJ1-6; unclear D gene. This CDR3 has 13 residues. Trimming removed 4 bases from V and 7 bases from J, with 9 bases in between. Germline V gene data show CDR1 as SGHRS and CDR2 as YFSETQ. CDR3 coding DNA: TGCGCCAGCAGCCACACGTGGAATTCACCCCTCCACTTT. Residues: CASSHTWNSPLHF.

V gene TRBV2 combines with J gene TRBJ2-5, with D unresolved. Germline loops: CDR1 SNHLY, CDR2 FYNNEI. This CDR3 has 12 amino acids. The V and J ends lost 9 bases and 5 bases respectively, with 13 bases between them. The DNA of the CDR3 is TGTGCCAGACAGACCCAACGGGAGACCCAGTACTTC. Its protein is CARQTQRETQYF.